This TCR beta chain appears in the sequencing data of a study of graft-versus-host responses after intestinal transplantation. Sequenced by immunoSEQ multiplex PCR; TCRdb stores in-frame clones only, minus some. The sample holds tens of thousands of clones, over 80% seen once. Germline V gene data show CDR1 as SGHAT and CDR2 as FQNNGV. This CDR3 is built from 12 residues. V shed 0 bases and J shed 7 bases, with 7 bases lying between them. The clonotype was recovered from a human patient who received an intestinal transplant, so some T cells may come from the graft donor. V usage is TRBV11-2 and J usage is TRBJ2-7; D might be TRBD2 (5 bases). Material: PBMCs, obtained 98 days after intestinal transplantation. The CDR3, as DNA: TGTGCCAGCAGCTTAGATAGCGTAGAGCAGTACTTC. Amino acids: CASSLDSVEQYF.